Below, 29 T cell receptor beta chains from the same sample are listed, as sequenced in a study of cytomegalovirus exposure and HLA in healthy donors. The PCR made use of 60 Vbeta and 13 Jbeta primers. Sequencing was performed with immunoSEQ multiplex PCR; in TCRdb, only in-frame clones are kept and a portion is missing. The sample includes 30,000 to 45,000 clones, roughly 90% of them seen just once. The sequencing sample was made of PBMCs. The receptors shown here come from a woman aged 40 to 49 in good health and CMV-seropositive.

The chain combines TRBV6-5 with TRBJ1-2; 8 positions match TRBD1. Germline-derived CDR1 and CDR2 are MNHEY and SVGAGI. The V and J ends lost 2 bases and 3 bases, in that order; junction bases with no gene match: 2. CDR3 length equals 14 residues. The CDR3 region has the DNA TGTGCCAGCAGTTACGACAGGGGATACTATGGCTACACCTTC. This sequence encodes CASSYDRGYYGYTF.

The CDR3 region has the DNA TGTGCCAGCAGCTCACCCAGGGGACAGATAAATGAAAAACTGTTTTTT. As protein: CASSSPRGQINEKLFF. The chain has TRBV7-9 and TRBJ1-4, with 7 nucleotides matching TRBD1. This CDR3 is built from 16 residues. Germline trimming cut 4 bases from V and 5 bases from J; bases unmatched to any gene: 10. Germline CDR1 SEHNR, CDR2 FQNEAQ (reference sequence).

A few counts support this clone. The genes are TRBV6-5 and TRBJ2-1; D is unclear. The V gene's germline CDR1 is MNHEY and CDR2 SVGAGI. This CDR3 region has 13 residues. V shed 6 bases and J shed 9 bases, with 15 bases lying between them. CDR3 sequence (DNA): TGTGCCAGCAGCACAAGCGAGGTTGGTGAGCAGTTCTTC. Translating it yields CASSTSEVGEQFF.

The genes are TRBV7-2 and TRBJ1-4; 8 nucleotides line up with TRBD1. Looked up from germline, CDR1 is SGHTA and CDR2 is FQGNSA. V shed 6 bases, J shed 2 bases, and the junction held 5 bases outside the gene matches. The CDR3 has 15 residues. CDR3 region: CASSTQGATNEKLFF. Here the CDR3 DNA reads TGTGCCAGCAGTACCCAGGGGGCTACTAATGAAAAACTGTTTTTT.

This clone is a singleton in its sample. The chain combines TRBV9 with TRBJ2-2, with 8 bases fitting TRBD1. The J segment lost 3 bases and the V segment lost 3 bases, leaving 4 bases of the junction unmatched. There are 15 residues in the CDR3. CDR1 is SGDLS and CDR2 is YYNGEE in the germline V gene. The CDR3 protein is CASSADRGYTGELFF. Written as DNA, the CDR3 is TGTGCCAGCAGCGCCGACAGGGGATACACCGGGGAGCTGTTTTTT. Based on the CDR3 plus reference TRBV9 and TRBJ2-2, the full variable domain is DSGVTQTPKHLITATGQRVTLRCSPRSGDLSVYWYQQSLDQGLQFLIQYYNGEERAKGNILERFSAQQFPDLHSELNLSSLELGDSALYFCASSADRGYTGELFFGEGSRLTVL.

The V gene is TRBV13, the J gene TRBJ2-7, with D perhaps TRBD2 (5 bases). In germline, CDR1 is PRHDT, CDR2 FYEKMQ (reference sequence). CDR3 size: 14 residues. V was cut by 0 bases and J by 5 bases, with 11 bases left in between. Written as DNA, the CDR3 is TGTGCCAGCAGCTTAGGGAGGGTGTTCAACGAGCAGTACTTC. Translation: CASSLGRVFNEQYF. The full variable domain, rest sourced from reference TRBV13 and TRBJ2-7, is AAGVIQSPRHLIKEKRETATLKCYPIPRHDTVYWYQQGPGQDPQFLISFYEKMQSDKGSIPDRFSAQQFSDYHSELNMSSLELGDSALYFCASSLGRVFNEQYFGPGTRLTVT.

V is TRBV5-6 and J is TRBJ2-3; D remains unclear. In germline, CDR1 is SGHDT, CDR2 YYEEEE. This CDR3 contains 11 residues. Trimming stripped 7 bases from V and 4 bases from J, with 7 bases between. DNA for the CDR3: TGTGCCAGCCATTTTTCAGATACGCAGTATTTT. Translation gives CASHFSDTQYF.

The genes are TRBV4-3 and TRBJ2-6, with 8 bases fitting TRBD1. CDR3 size: 16 residues. Germline CDR1 is LGHNA and CDR2 is YSLEER. V shed 4 bases and J 1 base; nucleotides not matched to a gene: 3. The CDR3, as DNA: TGCGCCAGCAGCCCGGGGACAGGTTCTGGGGCCAACGTCCTGACTTTC. The encoded protein is CASSPGTGSGANVLTF.

The J gene is TRBJ2-6, the V gene TRBV19, with D tentatively TRBD2 (6 bases). CDR3 length: 18 residues. Trimming took off 1 base at V and 0 bases at J, with 13 bases between the two ends. The germline CDR1 and CDR2 sequences are LNHDA and SQIVND (reference sequence). The CDR3 loop is CASSIGGTAASGANVLTF. CDR3 DNA sequence: TGTGCCAGTAGTATAGGCGGGACTGCAGCCTCTGGGGCCAACGTCCTGACTTTC.

This clone was seen a few times. V gene TRBV2 combines with J gene TRBJ2-1, with 8 bases fitting TRBD2. The CDR3 spans 17 residues. The germline CDR1 and CDR2 sequences are SNHLY and FYNNEI. V lost 9 bases and J lost 4; bases outside the gene matches: 17. The CDR3 protein is CASSQSVGRGAYNEQFF. The CDR3 DNA reads TGTGCCAGTTCCCAGTCTGTAGGGCGGGGGGCGTACAATGAGCAGTTCTTC.

V and J are TRBV6-1 and TRBJ2-5; a weak D match, TRBD2 (7 bases). The CDR3 loop spans 14 amino acids. Germline CDR1 is MNHNS and CDR2 is SASEGT. V gave up 4 bases and J gave up 5 bases, with 14 bases separating them. The CDR3 DNA reads TGTGCCAGCAGTGGTGGGGGGGCACTGGAGACCCAGTACTTC. This codes for CASSGGGALETQYF.

The chain carries TRBV29-1 and TRBJ2-6, with D unclear. The CDR3 has 13 amino acids. CDR1 and CDR2 (germline): SQVTM, ANQGSEA. V was cut by 7 bases and J by 2 bases, with 9 bases left in between. The CDR3 bases are TGCAGCGCCACCACACCTGGGGCCAACGTCCTGACTTTC. Its translation is CSATTPGANVLTF.

This clone showed up just once. The V and J genes are TRBV5-1 and TRBJ2-2, with 9 nucleotides matching TRBD1. CDR1 and CDR2 from the germline V gene are SGHRS and YFSETQ. With V trimmed by 0 bases and J by 4 bases, 4 bases remained unmatched. This CDR3 comprises 16 residues. This chain's CDR3 is CASSLAWTGVTGELFF. The CDR3 coding sequence is TGCGCCAGCAGCTTGGCCTGGACAGGGGTCACCGGGGAGCTGTTTTTT. Variable domain in full (rest from reference TRBV5-1 and TRBJ2-2): KAGVTQTPRYLIKTRGQQVTLSCSPISGHRSVSWYQQTPGQGLQFLFEYFSETQRNKGNFPGRFSGRQFSNSRSEMNVSTLELGDSALYLCASSLAWTGVTGELFFGEGSRLTVL.

V and J are TRBV2 and TRBJ2-7; a possible D gene is TRBD2 (6 bases). The CDR3 spans 14 residues. Germline loops: CDR1 SNHLY, CDR2 FYNNEI. With 8 bases removed from V and 0 bases from J, the gap between germline ends came to 14 bases. CDR3 coding DNA: TGTGCCAGCCGGGAGCGGATAACCTCCTACGAGCAGTACTTC. As protein: CASRERITSYEQYF.

V and J are TRBV7-2 and TRBJ1-2; D unresolved. Germline loops: CDR1 SGHTA, CDR2 FQGNSA. This CDR3 has 12 residues. The V gene lost 5 bases and the J gene lost 8 bases, with 12 bases spanning the gap. This CDR3 reads CASSPRTGGYTF. Written as DNA, the CDR3 is TGTGCCAGCAGCCCGAGGACGGGGGGCTACACCTTC.

J is TRBJ2-3 and V is TRBV19; 7 bases line up with TRBD1. This CDR3 contains 16 residues. Germline V gene data show CDR1 as LNHDA and CDR2 as SQIVND (reference sequence). V trimming: 3 bases; J trimming: 1 base; junction bases outside the gene matches: 7. CDR3 in amino acids: CASSIPQGSGTDTQYF. In DNA, the CDR3 is TGTGCCAGTAGTATTCCACAGGGGTCTGGCACAGATACGCAGTATTTT.

The J gene is TRBJ2-1, the V gene TRBV28; D might be TRBD2 (5 bases). V shed 3 bases and J shed 7 bases, with 10 bases lying between them. The CDR3 is made up of 13 amino acids. Per germline, CDR1 MDHEN and CDR2 SYDVKM. CDR3 sequence: CASSLRAPNEQFF. The CDR3, as DNA: TGTGCCAGCAGTTTGCGGGCGCCGAATGAGCAGTTCTTC.

The CDR3 sequence is CSLPGRRRPPLHF. The CDR3 DNA reads TGCAGCCTTCCAGGGCGCCGAAGGCCACCCCTCCACTTT. The chain has TRBV29-1 and TRBJ1-6; D possibly corresponds to TRBD1 (5 bases). V lost 8 bases and J 11 bases, leaving 19 bases between the germline ends. There are 13 residues in the CDR3. Germline V gene sequence: CDR1 SQVTM, CDR2 ANQGSEA.

This sequence joins TRBV6-4 and TRBJ1-6, with 8 positions matching TRBD1. V dropped 6 bases and J dropped 10; count of bases not matched to a gene: 11. CDR1 is MRHNA, CDR2 SNTAGT, per germline. The length of the CDR3 is 15 residues. CDR3 in amino acids: CASRKDRASESPLHF. The CDR3 DNA reads TGTGCCAGCAGAAAGGACAGGGCGAGCGAATCACCCCTCCACTTT.

The chain carries TRBV18 and TRBJ2-1; the match to TRBD2 covers 8 bases. The germline gives CDR1 KGHSH, CDR2 LQKENI. V trimming: 9 bases; J trimming: 8 bases; junction bases outside the gene matches: 9. CDR3 length equals 13 residues. The CDR3 region is CASGPAGAYEQFF. CDR3 DNA sequence: TGTGCCAGTGGTCCAGCGGGAGCTTATGAGCAGTTCTTC.

J is TRBJ1-5 and V is TRBV4-3; the D is unclear. The germline V gene has CDR1 LGHNA and CDR2 YSLEER. The CDR3 loop spans 15 amino acids. V was shortened by 0 bases and J by 4 bases, with 10 bases between the two germline ends. The CDR3 loop is CASSQDLQDNQPQHF. In DNA form, the CDR3 reads TGCGCCAGCAGCCAAGATTTGCAGGATAATCAGCCCCAGCATTTT.

This clone occurred once. The CDR3 sequence is CASSVEGLTEQFF. The CDR3 bases are TGTGCCAGCAGTGTGGAGGGGTTGACTGAGCAGTTCTTC. The chain joins TRBV2 to TRBJ2-1; TRBD2 might be the D (6 bases). The CDR3 sequence is 13 residues long. The V end lost 4 bases, the J end lost 9 bases, and 13 bases lay between the germline ends. Germline V gene lookup returns CDR1 SNHLY and CDR2 FYNNEI.

This chain links TRBV7-2 with TRBJ2-1, with 7 bases matching TRBD1. The CDR3 totals 16 residues. CDR1 is SGHTA and CDR2 is FQGNSA in the germline V gene. V lost 0 bases to trimming and J lost 12 bases; unmatched junction nucleotides: 14. CDR3 sequence (DNA): TGTGCCAGCAGCTTAGCGACAGGGAACTTCCTGCAGTGGCAGTTCTTC. Its translation: CASSLATGNFLQWQFF.

This clone was observed a single time. The rearrangement links TRBV7-9 to TRBJ1-2, with 9 nucleotides matching TRBD1. The CDR3 covers 15 residues. CDR1 SEHNR and CDR2 FQNEAQ come from the germline V gene (reference sequence). Trimming cost V 4 bases and J 6 bases; bases outside gene matches: 9. Written as DNA, the CDR3 is TGTGCCAGCAGCTCCGAAACAGGGGGCTACCATGGCTACACCTTC. Its protein product is CASSSETGGYHGYTF.

The chain uses TRBV5-1 and TRBJ1-1; D gene unclear. The ends were cut back, 2 bases at V and 4 bases at J, with 9 bases in the middle. The CDR3 is 13 amino acids. Germline lookup yields CDR1 SGHRS and CDR2 YFSETQ. The chain's CDR3 is CASSFNGGTEAFF. CDR3 DNA sequence: TGCGCCAGCAGCTTCAATGGAGGCACTGAAGCTTTCTTT.

J is TRBJ2-5 and V is TRBV5-5, with D perhaps matching TRBD1 (6 bases). The CDR3 length is 15 residues. The germline gives CDR1 SGHKS, CDR2 YYEKEE (reference sequence). V was clipped by 4 bases and J by 5 bases, with 18 bases between them. The CDR3 sequence is CASSPTAQGSETQYF. CDR3 DNA sequence: TGTGCCAGCAGCCCCACCGCACAGGGAAGTGAGACCCAGTACTTC.

The V and J genes are TRBV28 and TRBJ2-6, with no clear D. The CDR3 extends over 15 amino acids. Germline V gene data show CDR1 as MDHEN and CDR2 as SYDVKM. The germline V and J ends were trimmed by 6 bases and 2 bases, with 11 bases remaining between them. The CDR3 protein is CASSSPGTGANVLTF. Written as DNA, the CDR3 is TGTGCCAGCAGCAGCCCAGGAACTGGGGCCAACGTCCTGACTTTC. The whole variable domain, remainder taken from reference TRBV28 and TRBJ2-6, is DVKVTQSSRYLVKRTGEKVFLECVQDMDHENMFWYRQDPGLGLRLIYFSYDVKMKEKGDIPEGYSVSREKKERFSLILESASTNQTSMYLCASSSPGTGANVLTFGAGSRLTVL.

This chain links TRBV5-1 with TRBJ2-3, with a possible D match to TRBD2 (6 bases). This CDR3 is 13 amino acids long. The V end lost 2 bases, the J end lost 6 bases, and 10 bases lay between the germline ends. The germline gives CDR1 SGHRS, CDR2 YFSETQ. CDR3 nucleotide sequence: TGCGCCAGCAGCTTTCCGGGGGAGGATACGCAGTATTTT. As protein: CASSFPGEDTQYF.

This clone was detected once. The chain carries TRBV5-1 and TRBJ2-6, with 7 bases lining up with TRBD1. Germline V gives CDR1 SGHRS, CDR2 YFSETQ. The CDR3 runs to 15 residues. J gave up 4 bases and V 4 bases, and 5 bases lay outside the gene matches. Here the CDR3 DNA reads TGCGCCAGCAGCCTGACAGGGCCAGGGGCCAACGTCCTGACTTTC. Translated, it gives CASSLTGPGANVLTF. The full variable domain, its missing parts supplied by reference TRBV5-1 and TRBJ2-6, is KAGVTQTPRYLIKTRGQQVTLSCSPISGHRSVSWYQQTPGQGLQFLFEYFSETQRNKGNFPGRFSGRQFSNSRSEMNVSTLELGDSALYLCASSLTGPGANVLTFGAGSRLTVL.